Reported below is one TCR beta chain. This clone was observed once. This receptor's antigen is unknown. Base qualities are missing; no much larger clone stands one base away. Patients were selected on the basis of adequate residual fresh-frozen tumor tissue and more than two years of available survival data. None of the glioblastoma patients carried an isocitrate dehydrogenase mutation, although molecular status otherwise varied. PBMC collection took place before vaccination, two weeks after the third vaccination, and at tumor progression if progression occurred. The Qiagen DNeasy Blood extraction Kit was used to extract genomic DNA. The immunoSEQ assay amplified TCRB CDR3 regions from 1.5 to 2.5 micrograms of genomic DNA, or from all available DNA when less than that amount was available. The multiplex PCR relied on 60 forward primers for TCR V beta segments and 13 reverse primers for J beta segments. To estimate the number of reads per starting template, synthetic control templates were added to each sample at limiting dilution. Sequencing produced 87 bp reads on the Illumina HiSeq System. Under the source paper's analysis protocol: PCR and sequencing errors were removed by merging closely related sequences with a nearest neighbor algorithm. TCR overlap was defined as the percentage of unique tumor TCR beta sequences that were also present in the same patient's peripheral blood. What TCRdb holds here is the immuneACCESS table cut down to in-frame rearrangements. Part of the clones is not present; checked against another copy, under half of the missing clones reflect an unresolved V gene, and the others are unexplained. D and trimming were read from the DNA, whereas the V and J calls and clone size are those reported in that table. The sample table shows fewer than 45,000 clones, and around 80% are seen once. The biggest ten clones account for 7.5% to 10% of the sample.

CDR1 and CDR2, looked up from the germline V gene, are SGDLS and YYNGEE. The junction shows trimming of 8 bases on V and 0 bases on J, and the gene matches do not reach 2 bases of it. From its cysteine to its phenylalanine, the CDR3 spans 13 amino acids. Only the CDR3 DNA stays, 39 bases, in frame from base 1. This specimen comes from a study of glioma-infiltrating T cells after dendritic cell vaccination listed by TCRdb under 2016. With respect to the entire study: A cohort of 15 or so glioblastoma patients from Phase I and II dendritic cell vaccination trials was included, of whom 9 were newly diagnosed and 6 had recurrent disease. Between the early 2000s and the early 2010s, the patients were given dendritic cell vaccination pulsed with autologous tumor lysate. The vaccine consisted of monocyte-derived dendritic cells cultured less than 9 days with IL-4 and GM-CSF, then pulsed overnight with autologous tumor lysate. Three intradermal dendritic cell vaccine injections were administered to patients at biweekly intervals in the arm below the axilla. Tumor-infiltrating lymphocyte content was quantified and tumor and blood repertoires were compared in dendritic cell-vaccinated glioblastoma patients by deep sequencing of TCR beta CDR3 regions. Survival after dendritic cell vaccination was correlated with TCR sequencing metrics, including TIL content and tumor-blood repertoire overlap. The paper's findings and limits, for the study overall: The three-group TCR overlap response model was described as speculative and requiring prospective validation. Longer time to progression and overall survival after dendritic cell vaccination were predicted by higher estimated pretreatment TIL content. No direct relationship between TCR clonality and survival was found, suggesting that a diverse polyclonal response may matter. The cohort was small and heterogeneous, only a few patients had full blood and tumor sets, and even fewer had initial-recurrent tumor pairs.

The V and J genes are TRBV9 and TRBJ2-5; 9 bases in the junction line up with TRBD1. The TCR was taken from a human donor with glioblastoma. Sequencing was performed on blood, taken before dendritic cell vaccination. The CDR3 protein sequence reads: CASGTGYQETQYF. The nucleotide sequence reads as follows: TGTGCCAGTGGGACAGGGTACCAAGAGACCCAGTACTTC.